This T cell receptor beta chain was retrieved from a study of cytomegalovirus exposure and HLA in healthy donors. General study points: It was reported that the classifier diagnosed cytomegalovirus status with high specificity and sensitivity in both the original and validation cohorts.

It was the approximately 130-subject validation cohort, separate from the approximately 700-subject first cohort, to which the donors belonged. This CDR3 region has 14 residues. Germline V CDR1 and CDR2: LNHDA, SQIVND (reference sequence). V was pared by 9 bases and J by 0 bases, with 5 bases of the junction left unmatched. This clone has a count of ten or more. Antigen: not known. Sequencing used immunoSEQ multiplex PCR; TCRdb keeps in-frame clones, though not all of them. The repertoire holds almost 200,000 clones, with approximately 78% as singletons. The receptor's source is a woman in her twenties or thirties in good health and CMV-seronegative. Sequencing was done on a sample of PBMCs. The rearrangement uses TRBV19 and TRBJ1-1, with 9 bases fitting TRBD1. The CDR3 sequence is CASTTGGMNTEAFF. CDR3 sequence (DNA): TGTGCCAGCACGACAGGGGGGATGAACACTGAAGCTTTCTTT.